This passage covers 5 T cell receptor beta chains from one sample sequenced in a study of blood T cell repertoires in COVID-19. Here immunoSEQ multiplex PCR was the method, and the copy in TCRdb shows in-frame clones only, minus some. This sample carries about 22,000 clones, less than 90% of them seen once, and the ten largest clones take 27%. Sequencing was performed on peripheral blood. The receptors originated from a man aged 70 or older with COVID-19, enrolled during active disease.

The rearrangement uses TRBV24-1 and TRBJ2-2; 9 positions match TRBD1. V was clipped by 5 bases and J by 7 bases; unmatched bases: 7. This CDR3 has 15 residues. Germline V gene lookup returns CDR1 KGHDR and CDR2 SFDVKD. In DNA form, the CDR3 reads TGTGCCACCAGTGCACAGGGGGCGCAAAACGGGGAGCTGTTTTTT. This gives the protein CATSAQGAQNGELFF.

The CDR3 DNA follows: TGTGCCAGCAGTTATGCCGGGGAGTATGGCTACACCTTC. Translating gives CASSYAGEYGYTF. This chain uses TRBV6-2 or TRBV6-3 with TRBJ1-2; D gene unclear. The CDR3 totals 13 residues. The germline V gene encodes CDR1 MNHEY and CDR2 SVGEGT. Trimming took off 3 bases at V and 5 bases at J, with 10 bases between the two ends.

The CDR3 sequence: CASSYGTATALHF. Here the CDR3 DNA reads TGTGCCAGCAGTTACGGTACCGCCACGGCCCTCCACTTT. The chain couples TRBV6-5 to TRBJ1-6; no clear D gene. The V gene's germline CDR1 is MNHEY and CDR2 SVGAGI. This CDR3 comprises 13 residues. V was clipped by 2 bases and J by 14 bases, with 13 bases between them.

This clone was detected only once. The chain couples TRBV11-2 to TRBJ2-2; 11 bases match TRBD2. The germline CDR1 and CDR2 sequences are SGHAT and FQNNGV. The trim removed 5 bases at V and 1 base at J, leaving 0 bases unmatched. There are 15 residues in the CDR3. The CDR3 DNA follows: TGTGCCAGCAGCACTAGCGGGGGGAACACCGGGGAGCTGTTTTTT. This codes for CASSTSGGNTGELFF.

V and J are TRBV6-4 and TRBJ1-2; TRBD1 aligns across 12 bases. The trim removed 6 bases at V and 6 bases at J, leaving 2 bases unmatched. The CDR3 has 13 amino acids. From germline, CDR1 is MRHNA and CDR2 SNTAGT. CDR3 in amino acids: CASRGQGADGYTF. The CDR3 DNA sequence: TGTGCCAGCAGGGGACAGGGGGCGGATGGCTACACCTTC.